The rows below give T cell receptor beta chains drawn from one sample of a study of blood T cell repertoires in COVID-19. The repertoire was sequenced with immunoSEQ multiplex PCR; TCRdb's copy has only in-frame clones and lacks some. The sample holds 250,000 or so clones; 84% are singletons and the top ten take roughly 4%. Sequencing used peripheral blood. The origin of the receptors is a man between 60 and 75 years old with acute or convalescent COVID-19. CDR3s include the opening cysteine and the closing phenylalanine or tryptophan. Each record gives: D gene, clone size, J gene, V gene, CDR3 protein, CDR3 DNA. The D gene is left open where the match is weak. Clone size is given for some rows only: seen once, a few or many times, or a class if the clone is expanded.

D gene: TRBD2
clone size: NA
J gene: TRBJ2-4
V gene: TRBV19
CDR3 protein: CASSSGAGGVRAKNIQYF
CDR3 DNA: TGTGCCAGTAGTTCAGGGGCGGGAGGGGTAAGAGCCAAAAACATTCAGTACTTC

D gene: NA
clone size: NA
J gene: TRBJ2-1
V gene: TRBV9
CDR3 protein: CASSVVGSSYNEQFF
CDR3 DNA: TGTGCCAGCAGCGTAGTTGGTAGCTCCTACAATGAGCAGTTCTTC

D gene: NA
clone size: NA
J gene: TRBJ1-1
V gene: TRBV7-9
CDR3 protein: CASSLVGEGAFF
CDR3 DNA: TGTGCCAGCAGCTTAGTAGGGGAGGGAGCTTTCTTT

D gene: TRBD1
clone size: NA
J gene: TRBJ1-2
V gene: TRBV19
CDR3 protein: CASRDREDGYTF
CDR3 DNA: TGTGCCAGTAGGGACAGGGAAGATGGCTACACCTTC

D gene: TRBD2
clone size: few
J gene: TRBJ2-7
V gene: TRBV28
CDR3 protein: CASSLGSSGSYEQYF
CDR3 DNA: TGTGCCAGCAGTTTAGGTTCCAGCGGGAGCTACGAGCAGTACTTC

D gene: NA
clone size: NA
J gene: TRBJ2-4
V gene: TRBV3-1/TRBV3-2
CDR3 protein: CASSQVGAGNIQYF
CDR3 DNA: TGTGCCAGCAGCCAAGTCGGGGCGGGGAACATTCAGTACTTC

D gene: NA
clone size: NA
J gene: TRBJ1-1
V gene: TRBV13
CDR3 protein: CASSLVAGPEAFF
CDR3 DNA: TGTGCCAGCAGCTTAGTGGCAGGTCCTGAAGCTTTCTTT

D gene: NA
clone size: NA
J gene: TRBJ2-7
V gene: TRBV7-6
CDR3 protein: CASSLEGGQGSEQYF
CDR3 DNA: TGTGCCAGCAGCTTAGAGGGAGGGCAGGGGAGCGAGCAGTACTTC

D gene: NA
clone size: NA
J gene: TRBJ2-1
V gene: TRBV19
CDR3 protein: CASSIDGSGYEQFF
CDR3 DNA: TGTGCCAGTAGTATAGATGGGTCAGGGTATGAGCAGTTCTTC

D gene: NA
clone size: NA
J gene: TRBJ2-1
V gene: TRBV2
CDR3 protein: CASSDPRGGEQFF
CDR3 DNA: TGTGCCAGCAGTGATCCCAGGGGTGGCGAGCAGTTCTTC

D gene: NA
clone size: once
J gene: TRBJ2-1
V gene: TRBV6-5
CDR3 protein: CASSSTYNEQFF
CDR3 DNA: TGTGCCAGCAGTTCTACCTACAATGAGCAGTTCTTC

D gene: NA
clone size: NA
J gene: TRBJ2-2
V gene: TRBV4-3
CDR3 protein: CASSQGSVTGELFF
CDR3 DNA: TGCGCCAGCAGCCAAGGCAGCGTCACCGGGGAGCTGTTTTTT

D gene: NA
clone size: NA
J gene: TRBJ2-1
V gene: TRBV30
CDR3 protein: CAWRGRQNYNEQFF
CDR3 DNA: TGTGCCTGGAGGGGTAGACAGAACTACAATGAGCAGTTCTTC

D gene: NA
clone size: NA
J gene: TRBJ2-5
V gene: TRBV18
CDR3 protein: CASSQSQGQETQYF
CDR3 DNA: TGTGCCAGCTCACAGTCCCAGGGACAAGAGACCCAGTACTTC